This T cell receptor beta chain was recovered during a study of T cell changes during pregnancy in multiple sclerosis. Germline values: CDR1 MNHNS, CDR2 SASEGT. CDR3 length: 14 amino acids. V lost 4 bases to trimming and J lost 5 bases, with 12 bases between them. Profiled with immunoSEQ multiplex PCR; TCRdb holds only in-frame clones, not every one. This sample carries around 56,000 clones, roughly nine tenths of them seen once, and the ten largest clones take approximately 2.1%. This specimen consisted of peripheral blood, obtained in the first trimester of pregnancy. The V gene is TRBV6-1, the J gene TRBJ2-1; D is perhaps TRBD1 (5 bases). This receptor was taken from a female donor in good health, enrolled as a control in a pregnancy study. The CDR3 bases are TGTGCCAGCAGTGGGTGGACACAAGACAATGAGCAGTTCTTC. Amino acids: CASSGWTQDNEQFF.